This T cell receptor beta chain was identified in a study of T cell responses to AZD1222 COVID-19 vaccine. Comment on this clone: Its antigen is still unknown.

Broader study findings: Among the donors, most were white British and more were female, and clonal diversity was possibly underestimated. Only five or six AZD1222 recipients were seropositive at baseline.

The table came from immunoSEQ multiplex PCR; TCRdb's copy has only in-frame clones and leaves some out. The data hold 150,000 to 160,000 clones, with roughly 90% observed a single time. Germline loops: CDR1 MDHEN, CDR2 SYDVKM. Trimming cost V 5 bases and J 6 bases; bases outside gene matches: 6. CDR3 size: 14 residues. This TCR came from an adult who received the AZD1222 COVID-19 vaccine. The chain recombines TRBV28 with TRBJ1-2, with 10 bases lining up with TRBD1. The specimen was peripheral blood, collected 28 days after the second AZD1222 dose. CDR3 coding DNA: TGTGCCAGCAGTCCGGGACAGGGGTTGGATGGCTACACCTTC. Its protein product is CASSPGQGLDGYTF.